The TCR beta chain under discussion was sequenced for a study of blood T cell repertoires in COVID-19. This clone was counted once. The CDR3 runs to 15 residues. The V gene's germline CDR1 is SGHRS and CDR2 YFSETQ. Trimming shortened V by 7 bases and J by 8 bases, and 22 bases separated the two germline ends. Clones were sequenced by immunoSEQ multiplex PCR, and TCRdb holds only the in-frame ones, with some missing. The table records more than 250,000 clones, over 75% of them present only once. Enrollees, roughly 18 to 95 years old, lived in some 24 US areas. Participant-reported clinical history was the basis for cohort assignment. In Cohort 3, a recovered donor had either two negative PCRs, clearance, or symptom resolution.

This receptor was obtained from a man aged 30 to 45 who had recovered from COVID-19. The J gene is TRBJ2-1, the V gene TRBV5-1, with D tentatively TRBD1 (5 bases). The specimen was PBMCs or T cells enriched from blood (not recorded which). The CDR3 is CASGIGPPLGHEQFF. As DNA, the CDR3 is TGCGCCAGCGGAATTGGGCCTCCCCTGGGGCATGAGCAGTTCTTC.